Below, 23 T cell receptor beta chains from the same sample are listed, as sequenced in a study of cytomegalovirus exposure and HLA in healthy donors. Produced via immunoSEQ multiplex PCR; TCRdb's table is partial and in-frame only. The sample shows some 170,000 clones, just under 90% of them seen only once. Specimen: PBMCs. The receptors derive from a woman in her twenties or thirties in good health and CMV-seronegative.

This chain links TRBV6-5 with TRBJ1-2; 7 bases fit TRBD1. V gave up 6 bases and J gave up 4 bases; unmatched junction bases: 5. The CDR3 length is 13 residues. Germline values: CDR1 MNHEY, CDR2 SVGAGI. CDR3 DNA sequence: TGTGCCAGCAGAAGGGGGCTTGTCTATGGCTACACCTTC. Amino acids: CASRRGLVYGYTF.

The CDR3 nucleotides are TGTGCCAGTAGTATTTCCCTACACAATGAGCAGTTCTTC. This codes for CASSISLHNEQFF. The chain employs TRBV19 and TRBJ2-1; D not certain. CDR3 length: 13 amino acids. Germline lookup yields CDR1 LNHDA and CDR2 SQIVND (reference sequence). V was trimmed by 3 bases and J by 5 bases, leaving 8 bases between them.

V usage is TRBV27 and J usage is TRBJ1-2, with 7 bases identical to TRBD1. The CDR3 contains 14 residues. Germline CDR1 MNHEY, CDR2 SMNVEV (reference sequence). V was pared by 6 bases and J by 1 base, with 5 bases of the junction left unmatched. DNA of the CDR3: TGTGCCAGCAGAGGACAGGCCCTTAACTATGGCTACACCTTC. Its translation: CASRGQALNYGYTF.

V gene TRBV27 combines with J gene TRBJ2-7, with a tentative D call TRBD2 (5 bases). Germline CDR1 and CDR2: MNHEY and SMNVEV (reference sequence). Trimming took off 3 bases at V and 5 bases at J, with 5 bases between the two ends. This CDR3 is built from 11 residues. The CDR3 sequence is CASSFGDEQYF. The DNA for the CDR3 is TGTGCCAGCAGTTTCGGGGACGAGCAGTACTTC.

This clone was observed a handful of times. The chain couples TRBV19 to TRBJ2-2; D is perhaps TRBD2 (5 bases). This CDR3 has 15 residues. Germline-derived CDR1 and CDR2 are LNHDA and SQIVND (reference sequence). The V end was cut by 1 base, the J end by 4 bases, with 10 bases between. The CDR3 DNA reads TGTGCCAGTAGTATAGCTAGGGCGGGCACCGGGGAGCTGTTTTTT. This encodes CASSIARAGTGELFF.

CDR3 residues: CAWRRTGYTGELFF. CDR3 DNA sequence: TGTGCCTGGAGGCGTACCGGGTACACCGGGGAGCTGTTTTTT. This rearrangement joins TRBV30 to TRBJ2-2; D gene ambiguous. Germline CDR1 and CDR2: GTSNPN and SVGIG (reference sequence). This CDR3 has 14 amino acids. V was clipped by 3 bases and J by 3 bases, with 11 bases between them.

The V call is TRBV7-9, the J call TRBJ2-1; 8 positions agree with TRBD2. The CDR3 extends over 15 amino acids. V lost 8 bases to trimming and J lost 0 bases; unmatched junction nucleotides: 6. Germline CDR1 reads SEHNR; CDR2 reads FQNEAQ (reference sequence). The CDR3 protein is CASVRGGVSYNEQFF. The CDR3 coding sequence is TGTGCCAGCGTACGGGGGGGGGTCTCCTACAATGAGCAGTTCTTC.

The CDR3 sequence: CASSLSRTEGGNTIYF. The DNA of the CDR3 is TGTGCCAGCAGCTTATCTAGGACGGAGGGAGGAAACACCATATATTTT. This chain joins TRBV7-8 and TRBJ1-3; no firm D call. The CDR3 totals 16 residues. Germline CDR1 reads SGHVS; CDR2 reads FQNEAQ. With 2 bases removed from V and 4 bases from J, the gap between germline ends came to 15 bases.

The chain has TRBV5-4 and TRBJ2-7, with TRBD2 matching 7 bases. CDR1 and CDR2 from the germline V gene are SGHNT and YYREEE (reference sequence). J was trimmed by 2 bases and V by 0 bases; bases with no gene match: 5. This CDR3 is 15 amino acids long. DNA of the CDR3: TGTGCCAGCAGCTTGGGTCTAGCGGAGACCTACGAGCAGTACTTC. It codes for CASSLGLAETYEQYF. Together with reference TRBV5-4 and TRBJ2-7, the CDR3 gives the full variable domain: ETGVTQSPTHLIKTRGQQVTLRCSSQSGHNTVSWYQQALGQGPQFIFQYYREEENGRGNFPPRFSGLQFPNYSSELNVNALELDDSALYLCASSLGLAETYEQYFGPGTRLTVT.

The rearrangement uses TRBV10-3 and TRBJ2-7; D might be TRBD2 (5 bases). Germline V lookup: CDR1 ENHRY, CDR2 SYGVKD. V lost 7 bases, J lost 2 bases, and 15 bases lay in between. The CDR3 consists of 14 residues. The CDR3 reads CAIKVHGEPYEQYF. The CDR3 coding sequence is TGTGCCATCAAAGTTCATGGGGAGCCCTACGAGCAGTACTTC.

The chain recombines TRBV10-3 with TRBJ1-1; D is possibly TRBD1 (5 bases). V gave up 3 bases and J gave up 1 base, with 9 bases separating them. CDR1 and CDR2 (germline): ENHRY, SYGVKD. The CDR3 spans 14 residues. CDR3 region: CAISDSRGNTEAFF. In DNA, the CDR3 is TGTGCCATCAGTGATTCAAGGGGGAACACTGAAGCTTTCTTT.

This rearrangement joins TRBV6-6 to TRBJ2-5; 8 nucleotides match TRBD2. After removal of 5 bases from V and 4 bases from J, the junction contained 9 bases not matched to a gene. The V gene's germline CDR1 is MNHNY and CDR2 SVGAGI (reference sequence). The CDR3 extends over 15 amino acids. CDR3 DNA: TGTGCCAGCAGTCCGGGAGGGGGGACGGGAGAGACCCAGTACTTC. Its translation is CASSPGGGTGETQYF.

The rearrangement joins TRBV14 to TRBJ1-1; D remains ambiguous. This CDR3 is built from 14 residues. Germline V CDR1 and CDR2: SGHDN, FVKESK. Trimming pared 1 base from V and 4 bases from J, leaving 10 bases between. Here the CDR3 reads CASSQVPSSTEAFF. The CDR3 nucleotides read TGTGCCAGCAGCCAAGTGCCGAGTTCCACTGAAGCTTTCTTT.

The chain recombines TRBV5-1 with TRBJ2-1; tentative D call: TRBD2 (6 bases). V lost 0 bases, J lost 0 bases, and 16 bases lay in between. This CDR3 has 18 amino acids. Germline V CDR1 and CDR2: SGHRS, YFSETQ. CDR3 region: CASSLAPHRGYSYNEQFF. The DNA for the CDR3 is TGCGCCAGCAGCTTGGCCCCCCACCGGGGGTACTCCTACAATGAGCAGTTCTTC.

The chain carries TRBV7-2 and TRBJ1-5; 9 bases line up with TRBD1. The length of the CDR3 is 15 residues. The ends lost 5 bases at V and 4 bases at J; junction bases unmatched: 6. CDR1 SGHTA and CDR2 FQGNSA come from the germline V gene. The CDR3 here is CASSLRDRANQPQHF. CDR3 DNA sequence: TGTGCCAGCAGCCTCCGGGACAGGGCGAATCAGCCCCAGCATTTT.

This chain joins TRBV6-6 and TRBJ2-7, with 13 bases lining up with TRBD2. The CDR3 has 16 amino acids. Per germline, CDR1 MNHNY and CDR2 SVGAGI (reference sequence). With V trimmed by 6 bases and J by 6 bases, 11 bases remained unmatched. The CDR3 bases are TGTGCCAGCAGGCCACTAGCGGGGGGGCTATTTGGCGAGCAGTACTTC. It is translated as CASRPLAGGLFGEQYF.

The gene calls are TRBV6-5 and TRBJ1-6; D ambiguous. V dropped 0 bases and J dropped 7 bases, with 10 bases sitting between them. The CDR3 has 15 amino acids. Germline loops: CDR1 MNHEY, CDR2 SVGAGI. The CDR3 DNA reads as TGTGCCAGCAGTTACTCCGGGGATCGGAATTCACCCCTCCACTTT. Protein: CASSYSGDRNSPLHF.

V is TRBV5-1 and J is TRBJ1-2; possibly TRBD1 for D (6 bases). V was pared by 0 bases and J by 8 bases, with 11 bases between. CDR3 length: 13 residues. Germline values: CDR1 SGHRS, CDR2 YFSETQ. The CDR3 DNA follows: TGCGCCAGCAGCTTGGACAGGGTATGGGGCTACACCTTC. Amino acid sequence: CASSLDRVWGYTF.

This chain links TRBV19 with TRBJ1-5; possibly TRBD1 for D (6 bases). The CDR3 spans 14 residues. Per the germline V gene, CDR1 is LNHDA and CDR2 is SQIVND (reference sequence). The V gene lost 3 bases and the J gene lost 4 bases, with 10 bases spanning the gap. This CDR3 reads CASSMQGPNQPQHF. In DNA, the CDR3 is TGTGCCAGTAGTATGCAGGGGCCGAATCAGCCCCAGCATTTT.

The J gene is TRBJ2-3, the V gene TRBV2; the D is unclear. The V and J ends lost 5 bases and 6 bases respectively, with 9 bases between them. Germline V gene sequence: CDR1 SNHLY, CDR2 FYNNEI. The CDR3 spans 12 residues. CDR3 sequence reads: CASSPGWDTQYF. The CDR3, as DNA: TGTGCCAGCAGTCCCGGTTGGGATACGCAGTATTTT.

The chain has TRBV15 and TRBJ1-1; a possible D gene is TRBD1 (5 bases). Trimming took off 0 bases at V and 5 bases at J, with 13 bases between the two ends. The V gene's germline CDR1 is LNHNV and CDR2 YYDKDF (reference sequence). This CDR3 comprises 15 residues. The DNA of the CDR3 is TGTGCCACCAGCAGAGATGGCGCCAGGGAAACTGAAGCTTTCTTT. It codes for CATSRDGARETEAFF.

J is TRBJ1-2 and V is TRBV4-1; TRBD1 aligns across 9 bases. Germline lookup yields CDR1 MGHRA and CDR2 YSYEKL. The ends lost 3 bases at V and 5 bases at J; junction bases unmatched: 7. The CDR3 extends over 15 amino acids. The chain's CDR3 is CASSQPRQGGYGYTF. The CDR3 nucleotides read TGCGCCAGCAGCCAGCCCCGACAGGGGGGTTATGGCTACACCTTC.

This chain links TRBV27 with TRBJ1-1, with D tentatively TRBD1 (6 bases). Germline V gene sequence: CDR1 MNHEY, CDR2 SMNVEV (reference sequence). Trimming removed 7 bases from V and 4 bases from J, with 16 bases in between. The CDR3 is made up of 14 amino acids. The CDR3 coding sequence is TGTGCCAGCAAGGGGGGGTGGAGAGGCACTGAAGCTTTCTTT. It codes for CASKGGWRGTEAFF.